This T cell receptor (beta chain) was sequenced in a study of T cell responses to AZD1222 COVID-19 vaccine. Study overall: Combined were second doses at about 4 or about 12 weeks.

A word on this clone: What it binds is not known.

This CDR3 has 15 residues. Trimming left V 6 bases short and J 2 bases short, with 14 bases between. Germline CDR1 is MDHEN and CDR2 is SYDVKM. The protocol was immunoSEQ multiplex PCR, while the TCRdb copy is restricted to in-frame clones and leaves out a portion. The data hold approximately 74,000 clones, with 70% to 90% observed a single time. General observations from the study: White British donors predominated, females outnumbered males, and clonal diversity was possibly underestimated. With two AZD1222 doses given, Spike-specific TCR breadth and depth both rose.

The sequenced sample was peripheral blood, obtained on day 0 of AZD1222 vaccination. The genes are TRBV28 and TRBJ2-1, with D possibly being TRBD1 (6 bases). This TCR derives from an adult in good health. The CDR3 DNA sequence: TGTGCCAGCAGACCCTACAGGGAACCCTACAATGAGCAGTTCTTC. Translated, it gives CASRPYREPYNEQFF. Full variable domain (outside the CDR3, taken from reference TRBV28 and TRBJ2-1): DVKVTQSSRYLVKRTGEKVFLECVQDMDHENMFWYRQDPGLGLRLIYFSYDVKMKEKGDIPEGYSVSREKKERFSLILESASTNQTSMYLCASRPYREPYNEQFFGPGTRLTVL.